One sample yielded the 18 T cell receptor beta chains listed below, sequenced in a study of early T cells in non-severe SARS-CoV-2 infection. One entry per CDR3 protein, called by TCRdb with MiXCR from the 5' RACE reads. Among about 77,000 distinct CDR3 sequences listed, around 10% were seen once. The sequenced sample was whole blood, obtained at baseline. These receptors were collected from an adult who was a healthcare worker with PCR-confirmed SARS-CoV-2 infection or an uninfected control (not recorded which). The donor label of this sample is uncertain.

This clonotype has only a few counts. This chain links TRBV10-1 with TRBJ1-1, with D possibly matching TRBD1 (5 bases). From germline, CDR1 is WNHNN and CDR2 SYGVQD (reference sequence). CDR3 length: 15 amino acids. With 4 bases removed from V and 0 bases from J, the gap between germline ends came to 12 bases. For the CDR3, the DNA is TGCGCCAGCAGTGCCGGGGGAACGATGAACACTGAAGCTTTCTTT. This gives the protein CASSAGGTMNTEAFF.

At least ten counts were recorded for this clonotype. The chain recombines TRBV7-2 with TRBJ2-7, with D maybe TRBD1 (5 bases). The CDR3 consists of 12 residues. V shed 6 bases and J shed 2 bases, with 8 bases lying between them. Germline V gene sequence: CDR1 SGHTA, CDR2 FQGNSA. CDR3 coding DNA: TGTGCCAGCAGTCTACAGGCCTACGAGCAGTACTTC. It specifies CASSLQAYEQYF.

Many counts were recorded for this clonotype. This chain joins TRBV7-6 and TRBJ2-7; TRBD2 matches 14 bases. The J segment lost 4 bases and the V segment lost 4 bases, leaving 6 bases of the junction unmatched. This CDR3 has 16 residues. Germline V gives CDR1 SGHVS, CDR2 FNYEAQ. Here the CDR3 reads CASSSGTSGSAYEQYF. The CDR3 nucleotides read TGTGCCAGCAGCTCCGGGACTAGCGGGAGTGCTTACGAGCAGTACTTC.

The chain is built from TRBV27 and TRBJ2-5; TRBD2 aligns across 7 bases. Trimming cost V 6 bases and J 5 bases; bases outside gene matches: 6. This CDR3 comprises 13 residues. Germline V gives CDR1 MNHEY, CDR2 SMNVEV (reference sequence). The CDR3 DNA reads TGTGCCAGCAGCCCCGTGGGGGGGGAGACCCAGTACTTC. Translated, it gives CASSPVGGETQYF.

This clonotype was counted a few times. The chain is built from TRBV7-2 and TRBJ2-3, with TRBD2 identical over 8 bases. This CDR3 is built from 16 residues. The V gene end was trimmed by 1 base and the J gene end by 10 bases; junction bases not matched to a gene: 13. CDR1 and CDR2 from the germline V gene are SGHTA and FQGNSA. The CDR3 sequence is CASSLEVAGSGAAQYF. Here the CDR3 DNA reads TGTGCCAGCAGCTTAGAAGTAGCGGGGTCGGGAGCTGCGCAGTATTTT.

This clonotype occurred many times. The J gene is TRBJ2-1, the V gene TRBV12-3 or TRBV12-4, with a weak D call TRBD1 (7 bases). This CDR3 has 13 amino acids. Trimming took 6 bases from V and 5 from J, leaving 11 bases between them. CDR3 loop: CASRPGGNNEQFF. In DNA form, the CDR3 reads TGTGCCAGCAGGCCAGGGGGGAACAATGAGCAGTTCTTC.

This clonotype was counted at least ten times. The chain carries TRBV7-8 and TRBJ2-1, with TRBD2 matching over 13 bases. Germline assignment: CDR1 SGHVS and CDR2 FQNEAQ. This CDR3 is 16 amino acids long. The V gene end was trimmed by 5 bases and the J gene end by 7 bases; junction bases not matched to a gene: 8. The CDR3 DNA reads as TGTGCCAGCAGCAACCCACTAGCGGGGGGGCGTAATGAGCAGTTCTTC. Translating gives CASSNPLAGGRNEQFF.

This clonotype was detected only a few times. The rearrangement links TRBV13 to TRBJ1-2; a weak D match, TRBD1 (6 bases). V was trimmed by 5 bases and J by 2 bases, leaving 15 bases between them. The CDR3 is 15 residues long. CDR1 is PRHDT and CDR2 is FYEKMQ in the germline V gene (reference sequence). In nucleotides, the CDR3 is TGTGCCAGCAGCATACAGGGCCCCATGAACTATGGCTACACCTTC. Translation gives CASSIQGPMNYGYTF.

The CDR3 DNA sequence: TGCGCCAGCAGCCAGCCCGGGACAGCAGGAAACACCATATATTTT. Translating gives CASSQPGTAGNTIYF. J is TRBJ1-3 and V is TRBV4-1, with 7 bases identical to TRBD1. Germline V gene data show CDR1 as MGHRA and CDR2 as YSYEKL. CDR3 size: 15 residues. J was trimmed by 4 bases and V by 3 bases; bases with no gene match: 6.

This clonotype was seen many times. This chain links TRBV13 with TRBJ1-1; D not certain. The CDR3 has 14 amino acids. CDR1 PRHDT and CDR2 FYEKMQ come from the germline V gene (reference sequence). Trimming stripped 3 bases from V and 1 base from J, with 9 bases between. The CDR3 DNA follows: TGTGCCAGCAGCTTTCCCCGGAAGAACACTGAAGCTTTCTTT. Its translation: CASSFPRKNTEAFF.

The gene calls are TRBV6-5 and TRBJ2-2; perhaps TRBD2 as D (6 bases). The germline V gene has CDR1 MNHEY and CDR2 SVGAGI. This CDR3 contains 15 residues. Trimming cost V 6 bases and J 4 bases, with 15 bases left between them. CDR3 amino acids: CASRNRDWSTGELFF. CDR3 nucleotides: TGTGCCAGCAGGAACCGGGACTGGTCCACCGGGGAGCTGTTTTTT.

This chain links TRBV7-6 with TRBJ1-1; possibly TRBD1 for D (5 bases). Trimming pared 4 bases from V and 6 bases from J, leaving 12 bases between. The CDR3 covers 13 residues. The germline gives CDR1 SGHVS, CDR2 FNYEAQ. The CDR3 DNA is TGTGCCAGCAGCTACAGCAAGGGGTCTGAAGCTTTCTTT. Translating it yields CASSYSKGSEAFF.

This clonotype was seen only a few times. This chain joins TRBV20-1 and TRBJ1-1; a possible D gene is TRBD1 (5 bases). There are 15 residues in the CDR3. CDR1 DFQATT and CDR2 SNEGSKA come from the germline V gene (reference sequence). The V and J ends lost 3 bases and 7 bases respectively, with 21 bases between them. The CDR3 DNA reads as TGCAGTGCTAGCCGCCTATCGCCGGGGGGAGGTGAAGCTTTCTTT. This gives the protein CSASRLSPGGGEAFF.

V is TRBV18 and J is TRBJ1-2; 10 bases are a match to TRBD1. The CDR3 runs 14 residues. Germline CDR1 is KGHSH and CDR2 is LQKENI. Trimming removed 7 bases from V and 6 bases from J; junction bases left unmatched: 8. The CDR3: CASFPGTGVHGYTF. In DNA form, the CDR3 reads TGTGCCAGCTTCCCCGGGACAGGGGTGCATGGCTACACCTTC.

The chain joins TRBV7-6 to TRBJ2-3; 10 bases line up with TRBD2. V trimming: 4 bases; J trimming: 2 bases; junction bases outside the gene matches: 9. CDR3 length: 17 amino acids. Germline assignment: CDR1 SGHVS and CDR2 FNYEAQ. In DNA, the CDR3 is TGTGCCAGCAGCTCCCCGGTAGCGGGAGGAGTCACAGATACGCAGTATTTT. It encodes CASSSPVAGGVTDTQYF.

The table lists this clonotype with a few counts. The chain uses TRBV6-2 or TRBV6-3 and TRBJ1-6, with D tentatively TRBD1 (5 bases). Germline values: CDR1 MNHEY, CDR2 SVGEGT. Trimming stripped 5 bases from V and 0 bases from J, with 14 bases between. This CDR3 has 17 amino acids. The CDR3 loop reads CASSRSGQSSYNSPLHF. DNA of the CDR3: TGTGCCAGCAGTAGAAGCGGACAAAGCTCCTATAATTCACCCCTCCACTTT.

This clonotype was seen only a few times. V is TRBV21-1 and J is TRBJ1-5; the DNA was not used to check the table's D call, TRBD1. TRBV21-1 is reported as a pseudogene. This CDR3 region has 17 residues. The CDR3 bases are TGTGCCAGCAGCAAAGTCGGCGGACAGGATCTCAAGCAGCCCCAGCATTTT. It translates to CASSKVGGQDLKQPQHF.

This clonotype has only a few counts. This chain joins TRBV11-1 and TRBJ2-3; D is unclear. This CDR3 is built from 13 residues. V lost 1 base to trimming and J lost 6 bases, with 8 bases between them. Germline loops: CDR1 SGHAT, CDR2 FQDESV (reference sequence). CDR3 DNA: TGTGCCAGCAGCTTAGTTACGGCGGATACGCAGTATTTT. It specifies CASSLVTADTQYF.